This T cell receptor (beta chain) was sequenced in a study of human T cells and chemical hapten exposure. Looking at the study overall: Minor volume differences among pooled libraries chiefly drove per-sample TCR yield variation. The study's findings and limits: Sensitizing with DPC caused no change in TCRs above 1 in 1000 frequency.

This clonotype occurred many times. Antigen: not known. The time point was: healthy volunteer bleed at 6 weeks. From whole blood left unfractionated, total RNA was extracted. Original handling: With a range of 23,224 to 690,600, the median per sample was around 97,000 TCRs. Each CDR3 protein gets one entry after TCRdb re-called the RACE reads with MiXCR. The V and J calls shown here were made by TCRdb, not taken from the authors' results. The repertoire holds roughly 71,000 distinct CDR3 sequences, with around 6.5% as singletons. The CDR3 spans 12 residues. Germline CDR1 is SEHNR and CDR2 is FQNEAQ (reference sequence). Trimming took 6 bases from V and 0 from J, leaving 4 bases between them.

V gene TRBV7-9 combines with J gene TRBJ2-3; D remains unclear. This clonotype was sampled from a female donor in good health. Some clones in this sample may be carry-over from other donors' samples. The sample was whole blood. CDR3 sequence reads: CASRSSTDTQYF. In nucleotides, the CDR3 is TGTGCCAGCAGATCTAGCACAGATACGCAGTATTTT.